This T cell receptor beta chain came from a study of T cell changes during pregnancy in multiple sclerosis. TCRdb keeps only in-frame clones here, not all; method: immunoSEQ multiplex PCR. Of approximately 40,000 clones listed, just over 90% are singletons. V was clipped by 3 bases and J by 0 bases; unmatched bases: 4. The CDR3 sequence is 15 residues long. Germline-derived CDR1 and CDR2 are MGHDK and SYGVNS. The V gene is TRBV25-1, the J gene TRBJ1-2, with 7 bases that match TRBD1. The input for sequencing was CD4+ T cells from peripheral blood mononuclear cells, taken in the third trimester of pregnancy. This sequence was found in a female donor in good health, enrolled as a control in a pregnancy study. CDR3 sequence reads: CASSDPGTANYGYTF. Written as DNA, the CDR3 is TGTGCCAGCAGTGACCCCGGGACAGCTAACTATGGCTACACCTTC.